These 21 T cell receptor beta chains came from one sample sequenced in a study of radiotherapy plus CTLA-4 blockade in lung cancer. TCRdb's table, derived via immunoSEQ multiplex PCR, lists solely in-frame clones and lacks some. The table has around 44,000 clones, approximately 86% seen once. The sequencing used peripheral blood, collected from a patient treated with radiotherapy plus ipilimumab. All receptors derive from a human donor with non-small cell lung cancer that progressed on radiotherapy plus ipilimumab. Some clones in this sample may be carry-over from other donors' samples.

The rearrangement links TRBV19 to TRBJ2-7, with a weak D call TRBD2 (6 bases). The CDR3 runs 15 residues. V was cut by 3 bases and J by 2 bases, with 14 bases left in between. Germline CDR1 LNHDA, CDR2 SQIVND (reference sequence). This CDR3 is CASSIGQGGPYEQYF. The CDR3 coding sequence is TGTGCCAGTAGTATTGGGCAGGGAGGCCCCTACGAGCAGTACTTC.

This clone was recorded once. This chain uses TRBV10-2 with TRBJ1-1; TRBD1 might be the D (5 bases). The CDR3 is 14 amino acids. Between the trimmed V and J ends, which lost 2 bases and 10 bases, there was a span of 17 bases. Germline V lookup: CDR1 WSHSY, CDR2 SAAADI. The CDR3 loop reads CASSETGVIAGAFF. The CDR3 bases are TGCGCCAGCAGTGAGACGGGGGTTATTGCTGGAGCTTTCTTT.

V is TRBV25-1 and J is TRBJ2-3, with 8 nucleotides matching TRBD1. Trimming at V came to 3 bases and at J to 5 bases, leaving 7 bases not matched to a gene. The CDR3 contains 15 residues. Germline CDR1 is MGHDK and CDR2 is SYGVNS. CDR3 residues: CASSDPRGPGDTQYF. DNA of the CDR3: TGTGCCAGCAGTGATCCCAGGGGGCCAGGAGATACGCAGTATTTT.

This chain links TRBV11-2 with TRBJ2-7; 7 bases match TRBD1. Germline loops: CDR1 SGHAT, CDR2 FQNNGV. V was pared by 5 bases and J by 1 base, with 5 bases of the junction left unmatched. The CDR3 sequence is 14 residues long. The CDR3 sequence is CASSLGQVSYEQYF. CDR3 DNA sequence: TGTGCCAGCAGCCTTGGACAGGTTTCCTACGAGCAGTACTTC. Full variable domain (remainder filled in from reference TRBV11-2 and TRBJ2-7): EAGVAQSPRYKIIEKRQSVAFWCNPISGHATLYWYQQILGQGPKLLIQFQNNGVVDDSQLPKDRFSAERLKGVDSTLKIQPAKLEDSAVYLCASSLGQVSYEQYFGPGTRLTVT.

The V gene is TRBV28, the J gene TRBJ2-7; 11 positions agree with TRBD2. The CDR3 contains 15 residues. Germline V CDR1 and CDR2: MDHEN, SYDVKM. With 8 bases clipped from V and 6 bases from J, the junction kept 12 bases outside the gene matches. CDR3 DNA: TGTGCCAGCCGGGGACTAGCGGACCCCAGTGGCGAGCAGTACTTC. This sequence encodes CASRGLADPSGEQYF.

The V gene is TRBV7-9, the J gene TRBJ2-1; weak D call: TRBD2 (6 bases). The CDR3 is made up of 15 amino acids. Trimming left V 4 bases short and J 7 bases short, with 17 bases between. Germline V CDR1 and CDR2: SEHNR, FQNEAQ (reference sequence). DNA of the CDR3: TGTGCCAGCAGCTCAGTGGGGACTCGTTTTAATGAGCAGTTCTTC. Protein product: CASSSVGTRFNEQFF.

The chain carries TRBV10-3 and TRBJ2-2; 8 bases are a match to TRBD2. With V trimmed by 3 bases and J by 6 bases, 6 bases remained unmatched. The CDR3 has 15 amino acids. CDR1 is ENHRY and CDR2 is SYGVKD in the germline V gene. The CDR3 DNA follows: TGTGCCATCAGTGAAGGGGCGGGAGGAGCCGGGGAGCTGTTTTTT. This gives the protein CAISEGAGGAGELFF.

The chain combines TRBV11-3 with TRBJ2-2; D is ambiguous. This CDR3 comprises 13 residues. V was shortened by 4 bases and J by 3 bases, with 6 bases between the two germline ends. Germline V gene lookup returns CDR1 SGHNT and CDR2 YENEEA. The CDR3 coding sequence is TGTGCCAGCAGCTCCTTTGACACCGGGGAGCTGTTTTTT. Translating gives CASSSFDTGELFF.

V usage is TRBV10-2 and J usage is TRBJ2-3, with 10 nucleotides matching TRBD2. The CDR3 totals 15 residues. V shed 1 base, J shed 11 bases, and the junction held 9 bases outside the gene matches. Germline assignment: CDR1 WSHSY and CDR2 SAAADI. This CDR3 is CASSEFASGSVKQYF. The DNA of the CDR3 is TGCGCCAGCAGTGAGTTTGCTAGCGGGAGCGTGAAGCAGTATTTT.

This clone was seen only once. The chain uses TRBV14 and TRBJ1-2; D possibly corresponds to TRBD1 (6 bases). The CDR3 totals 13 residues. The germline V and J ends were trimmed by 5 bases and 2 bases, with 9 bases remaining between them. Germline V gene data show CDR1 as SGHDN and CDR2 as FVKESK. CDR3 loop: CASSAGQNYGYTF. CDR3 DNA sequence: TGTGCCAGCAGCGCCGGACAGAACTATGGCTACACCTTC.

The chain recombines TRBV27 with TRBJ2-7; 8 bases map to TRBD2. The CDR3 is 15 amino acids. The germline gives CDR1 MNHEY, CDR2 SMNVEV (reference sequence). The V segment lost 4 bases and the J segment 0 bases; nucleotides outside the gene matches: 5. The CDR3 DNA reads TGTGCCAGCAGTTACGCCGGGAGGGGCTCCTACGAGCAGTACTTC. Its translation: CASSYAGRGSYEQYF.

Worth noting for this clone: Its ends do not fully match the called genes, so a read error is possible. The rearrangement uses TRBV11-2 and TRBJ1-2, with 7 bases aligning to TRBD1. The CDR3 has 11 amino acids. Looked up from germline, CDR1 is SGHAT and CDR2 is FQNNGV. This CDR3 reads CASSYRQGFAF. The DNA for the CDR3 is TGTGCCAGCAGCTACCGACAGGGTTTCGCCTTC. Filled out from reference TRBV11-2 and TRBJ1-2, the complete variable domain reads EAGVAQSPRYKIIEKRQSVAFWCNPISGHATLYWYQQILGQGPKLLIQFQNNGVVDDSQLPKDRFSAERLKGVDSTLKIQPAKLEDSAVYLCASSYRQGFAFGSGTRLTVV.

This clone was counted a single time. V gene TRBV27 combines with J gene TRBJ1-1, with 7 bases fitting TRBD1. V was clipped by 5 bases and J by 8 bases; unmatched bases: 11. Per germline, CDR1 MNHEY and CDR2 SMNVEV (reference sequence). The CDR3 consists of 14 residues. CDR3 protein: CASSLQGVVSEAFF. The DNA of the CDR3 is TGTGCCAGCAGTCTCCAGGGGGTAGTTTCGGAAGCTTTCTTT.

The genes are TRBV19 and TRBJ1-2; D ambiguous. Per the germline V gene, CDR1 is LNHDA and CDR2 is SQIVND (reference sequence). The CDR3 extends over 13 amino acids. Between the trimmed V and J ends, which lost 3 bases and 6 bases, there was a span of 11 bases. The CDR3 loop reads CASSMRQAHGYTF. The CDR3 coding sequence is TGTGCCAGTAGTATGCGCCAGGCCCATGGCTACACCTTC.

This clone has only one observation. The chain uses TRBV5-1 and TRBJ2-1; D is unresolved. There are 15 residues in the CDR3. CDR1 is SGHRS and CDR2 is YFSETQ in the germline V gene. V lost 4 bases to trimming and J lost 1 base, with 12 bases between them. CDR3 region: CASSGTTGSYNEQFF. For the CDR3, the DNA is TGCGCCAGCAGCGGTACGACTGGGTCCTACAATGAGCAGTTCTTC.

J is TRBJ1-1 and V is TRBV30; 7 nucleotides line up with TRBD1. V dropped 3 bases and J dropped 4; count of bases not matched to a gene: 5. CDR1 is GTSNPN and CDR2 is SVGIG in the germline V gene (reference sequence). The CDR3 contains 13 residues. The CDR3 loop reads CAWRRQGVTEAFF. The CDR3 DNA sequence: TGTGCCTGGAGGCGTCAGGGGGTCACTGAAGCTTTCTTT.

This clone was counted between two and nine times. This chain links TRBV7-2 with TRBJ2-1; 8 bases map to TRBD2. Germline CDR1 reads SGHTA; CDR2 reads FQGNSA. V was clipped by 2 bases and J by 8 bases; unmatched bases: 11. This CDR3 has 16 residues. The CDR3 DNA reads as TGTGCCAGCAGCTTACGGTCAGCGGGAGTGGTGGATGAGCAGTTCTTC. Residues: CASSLRSAGVVDEQFF. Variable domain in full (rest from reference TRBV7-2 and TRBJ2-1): GAGVSQSPSNKVTEKGKDVELRCDPISGHTALYWYRQSLGQGLEFLIYFQGNSAPDKSGLPSDRFSAERTGGSVSTLTIQRTQQEDSAVYLCASSLRSAGVVDEQFFGPGTRLTVL.

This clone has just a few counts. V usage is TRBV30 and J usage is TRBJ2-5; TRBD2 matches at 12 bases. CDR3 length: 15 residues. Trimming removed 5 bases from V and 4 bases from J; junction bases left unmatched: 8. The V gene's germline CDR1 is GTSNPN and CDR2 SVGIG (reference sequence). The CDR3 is CAWGAGLAGLETQYF. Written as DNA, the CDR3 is TGTGCCTGGGGAGCCGGACTAGCGGGATTAGAGACCCAGTACTTC.

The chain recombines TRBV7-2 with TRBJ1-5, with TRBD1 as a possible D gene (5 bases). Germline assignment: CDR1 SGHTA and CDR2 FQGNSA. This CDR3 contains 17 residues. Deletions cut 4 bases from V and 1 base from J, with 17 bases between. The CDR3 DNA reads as TGTGCCAGCAGCTCGGGACTGAACAGACGCAGCAATCAGCCCCAGCATTTT. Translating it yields CASSSGLNRRSNQPQHF.

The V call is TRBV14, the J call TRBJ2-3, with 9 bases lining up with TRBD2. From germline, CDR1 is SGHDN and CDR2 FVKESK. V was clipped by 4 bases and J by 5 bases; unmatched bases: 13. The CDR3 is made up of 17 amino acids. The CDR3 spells CASSRGTSLAGRDTQYF. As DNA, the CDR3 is TGTGCCAGCAGCCGGGGGACGAGCCTAGCGGGAAGAGATACGCAGTATTTT.

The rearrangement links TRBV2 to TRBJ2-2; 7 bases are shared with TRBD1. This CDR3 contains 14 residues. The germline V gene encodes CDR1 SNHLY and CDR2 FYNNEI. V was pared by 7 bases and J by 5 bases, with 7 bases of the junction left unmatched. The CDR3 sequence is CASKTGYETGELFF. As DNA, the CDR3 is TGTGCCAGCAAGACAGGGTATGAGACCGGGGAGCTGTTTTTT. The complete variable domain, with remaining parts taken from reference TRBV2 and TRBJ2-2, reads EPEVTQTPSHQVTQMGQEVILRCVPISNHLYFYWYRQILGQKVEFLVSFYNNEISEKSEIFDDQFSVERPDGSNFTLKIRSTKLEDSAMYFCASKTGYETGELFFGEGSRLTVL.